Described below is a single T cell receptor beta chain sequence and its context. No antigen is known for it. This entry belongs to a study of T cell responses to AZD1222 COVID-19 vaccine. The germline V gene has CDR1 SGHVS and CDR2 FQNEAQ. The V gene lost 5 bases and the J gene lost 0 bases, with 20 bases spanning the gap. The CDR3 has 18 amino acids. Study-level results: Two doses of AZD1222 preceded a rise in Spike-specific TCR breadth and depth. Targeting of unmutated variant regions was reportedly seen in nearly half of spike-specific TCRs.

Measured with immunoSEQ multiplex PCR; TCRdb has only the in-frame clones, and not every one. The top ten clones hold 6.3% of a sample with 130,000 or so clones, roughly 89% of them seen once. This chain uses TRBV7-8 with TRBJ1-5; perhaps TRBD1 as D (5 bases). The source material was peripheral blood, sampled on day 0 of AZD1222 vaccination. The sequence was collected from an adult in good health. CDR3 nucleotide sequence: TGTGCCAGCAGCGGCAGGGTTATCTCTCGCTATAGCAATCAGCCCCAGCATTTT. It yields the protein CASSGRVISRYSNQPQHF.